This is a list of T cell receptor beta chains from one sample in a study of T cells after yellow fever vaccination. Using its own MiXCR run on the 5' RACE reads, TCRdb lists one record per CDR3 protein. The sample shows approximately 510,000 distinct CDR3 sequences, 21% of them seen only once. This sample comprised PBMCs, obtained approximately 22 days after the first yellow fever vaccination. The receptors come from a young man who received the YFV17D yellow fever vaccine. CDR3s include the opening cysteine and the closing phenylalanine or tryptophan. A D gene is named only where the DNA matches it firmly. Clone size is stated in some rows and not others, as once, few, many or a class when expanded.

v_gene	j_gene	abundance	d_gene	CDR3aa	CDR3nt
TRBV7-2	TRBJ1-2	few	-	CASSPRNPYGYTF	TGTGCCAGCAGCCCTCGCAACCCCTATGGCTACACCTTC
TRBV19	TRBJ2-5	-	TRBD2	CASRTSGGPGTQYF	TGTGCCAGTAGAACGAGCGGGGGACCGGGCACCCAGTACTTC
TRBV4-3	TRBJ1-1	few	TRBD1	CASSQDGGDRGLNTEAFF	TGCGCCAGCAGCCAAGATGGGGGGGACAGGGGGCTGAACACTGAAGCTTTCTTT
TRBV14	TRBJ2-5	few	-	CASSQWQKQETQYF	TGTGCCAGCAGCCAATGGCAGAAGCAAGAGACCCAGTACTTC
TRBV20-1	TRBJ1-1	many	-	CSARAGAGNTEAFF	TGCAGTGCTAGAGCCGGCGCGGGCAACACTGAAGCTTTCTTT
TRBV3-1	TRBJ2-1	-	-	CASSQDQVSYNEQFF	TGTGCCAGCAGCCAAGATCAAGTATCCTACAATGAGCAGTTCTTC
TRBV5-1	TRBJ2-3	few	TRBD2	CASSLWRTSSDTQYF	TGCGCCAGCAGCTTGTGGCGGACTAGTTCGGATACGCAGTATTTT
TRBV4-2	TRBJ1-2	few	TRBD1	CASSQPDRVWEGYTF	TGTGCCAGCAGCCAACCAGACAGGGTATGGGAGGGCTACACCTTC
TRBV5-1	TRBJ2-5	-	-	CASSLHGYQETQYF	TGCGCCAGCAGCTTGCACGGTTACCAAGAGACCCAGTACTTC
TRBV14	TRBJ2-1	many	TRBD2	CASSIPRTSGGYNEQFF	TGTGCCAGCAGCATACCCCGGACTAGCGGGGGATACAATGAGCAGTTCTTC
TRBV12-3/TRBV12-4	TRBJ2-3	-	-	CASSSDTADTQYF	TGTGCCAGCAGTTCCGACACTGCAGATACGCAGTATTTT
TRBV5-8	TRBJ1-4	once	-	CASSFRSFNEKLFF	TGTGCCAGCAGCTTTCGGAGTTTTAATGAAAAACTGTTTTTT
TRBV4-2	TRBJ2-5	-	-	CASSQGAGTEETQYF	TGTGCCAGCAGCCAAGGGGCGGGGACTGAAGAGACCCAGTACTTC
TRBV12-3/TRBV12-4	TRBJ2-7	-	TRBD1	CASRKTGSSYEQYF	TGTGCCAGCAGAAAGACAGGGAGCTCCTACGAGCAGTACTTC
TRBV18	TRBJ2-7	-	TRBD1	CASSFRTGRYEQYF	TGTGCCAGCTCATTTAGGACAGGGAGGTACGAGCAGTACTTC
TRBV29-1	TRBJ1-1	few	-	CSGRVSTVNTEAFF	TGCAGCGGCAGGGTGAGTACAGTGAACACTGAAGCTTTCTTT
TRBV7-9	TRBJ1-5	few	-	CASQLGGAGSNQPQHF	TGTGCCAGCCAGTTAGGGGGGGCCGGGAGCAATCAGCCCCAGCATTTT
TRBV4-2	TRBJ1-2	-	TRBD1	CASSQEAGTGGYGYTF	TGTGCCAGCAGCCAAGAGGCAGGGACAGGGGGCTATGGCTACACCTTC
TRBV7-2	TRBJ1-5	few	TRBD1	CASSLGQGRVQHF	TGTGCCAGCAGCCTCGGACAGGGGAGGGTCCAGCATTTT
TRBV18	TRBJ1-1	-	-	CASSPRTQGHTEAFF	TGTGCCAGCTCACCACGAACACAGGGACACACTGAAGCTTTCTTT
TRBV7-8	TRBJ1-3	few	-	CATAEEDTIYF	TGTGCCACGGCCGAGGAAGACACCATATATTTT
TRBV20-1	TRBJ1-1	-	TRBD1	CSAREAQGSMNTEAFF	TGCAGTGCTAGAGAAGCACAGGGGTCTATGAACACTGAAGCTTTCTTT
TRBV7-3	TRBJ1-1	-	-	CASSIDVGRNTEAFF	TGTGCCAGCAGCATCGATGTCGGCAGGAACACTGAAGCTTTCTTT
TRBV7-2	TRBJ1-2	-	TRBD1	CASSRQGAMGGYTF	TGTGCCAGCAGCCGGCAGGGGGCGATGGGTGGCTACACCTTC
TRBV5-1	TRBJ1-1	-	TRBD1	CASSLSYRGLDTEAFF	TGCGCCAGCAGCTTGTCGTACAGGGGCTTGGACACTGAAGCTTTCTTT
TRBV12-1	TRBJ1-1	many	-	CASSFATEAFF	TGTGCCAGCAGCTTTGCCACTGAAGCTTTCTTT
TRBV29-1	TRBJ2-5	-	TRBD2	CSVELRGESQETQYF	TGCAGCGTTGAACTACGGGGGGAATCCCAAGAGACCCAGTACTTC
TRBV4-1	TRBJ2-3	-	-	CASSQVWGVGTDTQYF	TGCGCCAGCAGCCAAGTGTGGGGGGTTGGCACAGATACGCAGTATTTT
TRBV20-1	TRBJ2-3	-	TRBD2	CSARESGISTDTQYF	TGCAGTGCTAGAGAAAGCGGGATAAGCACAGATACGCAGTATTTT
TRBV28	TRBJ2-3	many	TRBD2	CASSSSGGAGTDTQYF	TGTGCCAGCAGTTCAAGCGGGGGGGCCGGAACAGATACGCAGTATTTT
TRBV5-1	TRBJ1-2	many	-	CASSLVAGNYGYTF	TGCGCCAGCAGCTTGGTAGCAGGGAATTATGGCTACACCTTC
TRBV11-2	TRBJ2-7	-	TRBD2	CASSLGGTSTYEQYF	TGTGCCAGCAGCTTAGGGGGGACTAGTACCTACGAGCAGTACTTC
TRBV4-2	TRBJ1-5	few	TRBD1	CASSQVEQGANQPQHF	TGTGCCAGCAGCCAAGTAGAACAGGGGGCAAATCAGCCCCAGCATTTT
TRBV20-1	TRBJ2-3	few	-	CSARAGGPTDTQYF	TGCAGTGCTAGAGCAGGGGGGCCCACAGATACGCAGTATTTT
TRBV20-1	TRBJ1-2	few	-	CSAPSGTSYGYTF	TGCAGTGCCCCGTCCGGGACCTCGTATGGCTACACCTTC
TRBV28	TRBJ2-2	few	-	CASSSPPMGRELFF	TGTGCCAGCAGTTCCCCACCAATGGGGCGGGAGCTGTTTTTT
TRBV7-9	TRBJ2-5	-	-	CASSLNYGQLNETQYF	TGTGCCAGCAGCCTAAACTACGGACAGTTAAACGAGACCCAGTACTTC
TRBV27	TRBJ2-3	-	TRBD2	CASSTLAGGSTDTQYF	TGTGCCAGCAGTACTCTAGCCGGGGGGAGCACAGATACGCAGTATTTT
TRBV24-1	TRBJ2-2	few	-	CATSEQTGFRNTGELFF	TGTGCCACCAGTGAACAAACAGGGTTTAGGAACACCGGGGAGCTGTTTTTT
TRBV29-1	TRBJ2-3	few	TRBD1	CSVGDRLFPDTQYF	TGCAGCGTGGGGGACAGGCTGTTCCCAGATACGCAGTATTTT
TRBV6-2/TRBV6-3	TRBJ1-1	-	-	CATWGRNTEAFF	TGTGCCACCTGGGGGAGAAACACTGAAGCTTTCTTT
TRBV28	TRBJ2-2	many	-	CASSFAQANTGELFF	TGTGCCAGCAGTTTTGCCCAGGCGAACACCGGGGAGCTGTTTTTT
TRBV29-1	TRBJ2-7	-	-	CSVGGTMVVEQYF	TGCAGCGTTGGGGGAACCATGGTCGTCGAGCAGTACTTC
TRBV4-2	TRBJ1-4	-	-	CASSQGGANEKLFF	TGTGCCAGCAGCCAAGGGGGTGCTAATGAAAAACTGTTTTTT
TRBV20-1	TRBJ1-5	-	-	CSAAGGAEQPQHF	TGCAGTGCCGCTGGGGGGGCGGAACAGCCCCAGCATTTT
TRBV29-1	TRBJ1-5	few	TRBD1	CSVGAGGDQPQHF	TGCAGCGTGGGGGCAGGGGGCGATCAGCCCCAGCATTTT